This entry is about one TCR beta chain. Its target is not known. A much more abundant neighbour one base away suggests this may be a read error. PCR was performed a second time for about 7 to 12 cycles using a sample-barcoded 5' primer and a J-beta primer mix. The template-switch adaptor was a 5' adaptor with 12 random nucleotides. It tagged each cDNA molecule. TCRdb processed the 5' RACE reads anew with MiXCR; each CDR3 protein has one entry. The profile shows 650,000 to 700,000 distinct CDR3 sequences, 32% of them singletons. This CDR3 has 13 amino acids. The germline gives CDR1 LGHDT, CDR2 YNNKEL (reference sequence). This specimen comes from a study of blood T cells in healthy people across ages. General observations from the study: Unsorted PBMC input precluded a conclusive naive versus antigen-experienced comparison. A roughly linear fall in TCR beta diversity per million T cells was seen with increasing age.

The origin of this receptor is a woman of 80 years or more in good health. The sequenced material came from blood. The rearrangement uses TRBV3-1 and TRBJ2-4; D is undetermined. CDR3 amino acids: CASGQVWTSEQYF. Here the CDR3 DNA reads TGTGCCAGCGGCCAAGTTTGGACGAGTGAGCAGTACTTC.